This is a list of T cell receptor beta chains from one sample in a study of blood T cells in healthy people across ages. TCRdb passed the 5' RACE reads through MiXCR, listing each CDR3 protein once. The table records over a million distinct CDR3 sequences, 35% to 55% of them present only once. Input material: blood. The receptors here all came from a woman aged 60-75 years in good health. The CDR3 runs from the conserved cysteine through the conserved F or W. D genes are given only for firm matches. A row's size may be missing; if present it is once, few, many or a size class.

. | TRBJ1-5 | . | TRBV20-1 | TGCAGTGCCGAGGGAGTCGATCAGCCCCAGCATTTT | CSAEGVDQPQHF
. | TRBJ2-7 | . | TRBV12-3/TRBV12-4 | TGTGCCAGCAGTCCCGGGGGGGACAGGTGGGAGCAGTACTTC | CASSPGGDRWEQYF
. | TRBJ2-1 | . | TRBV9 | TGTGCCAGCAGCGTAGAGACCCGGAATGAGCAGTTCTTC | CASSVETRNEQFF
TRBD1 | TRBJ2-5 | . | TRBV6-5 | TGTGCCAGCAGCCACCGGGACAGTTATTGCAATGAGCAGTACTTC | CASSHRDSYCNEQYF
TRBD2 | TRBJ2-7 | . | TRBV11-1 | TGTGCCAGCAACAAACGGACTAGCGGGACCTACGAACAGTACTTC | CASNKRTSGTYEQYF
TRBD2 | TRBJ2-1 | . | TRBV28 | TGTGCCAGCATACTAGCGGGATCTTACTACAATGAGCAGTTCTTC | CASILAGSYYNEQFF
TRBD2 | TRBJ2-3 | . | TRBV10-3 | TGTGCCATCAGTGTGGCGGGAGGGCGTACAGATACGCAGTATTTT | CAISVAGGRTDTQYF
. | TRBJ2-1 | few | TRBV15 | TGTGCCACCAGCAGAGAAAACAGGTACAATGAGCAGTTCTTC | CATSRENRYNEQFF
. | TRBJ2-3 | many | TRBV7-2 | TGTGCCAGCAGCTCAGCAGCAGTGGGCACAGATACGCAGTATTTT | CASSSAAVGTDTQYF
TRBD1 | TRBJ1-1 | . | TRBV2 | TGTGCCAGCAGATCGGGACAGGGCAACACTGAAGCTTTCTTT | CASRSGQGNTEAFF
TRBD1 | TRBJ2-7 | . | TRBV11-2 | TGTGCCAGCAGCTTAGATGTATCACAGGGGAGCTCCTACGAGCAGTACTTC | CASSLDVSQGSSYEQYF
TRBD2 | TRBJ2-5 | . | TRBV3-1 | TGTGCCAGCAGCCAAGGGACTAGCGCTGAGCAGTACTTC | CASSQGTSAEQYF
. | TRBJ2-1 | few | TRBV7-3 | TGTGCCAGCAGCCCAATGGGGGGTGAGCAGTTCTTC | CASSPMGGEQFF